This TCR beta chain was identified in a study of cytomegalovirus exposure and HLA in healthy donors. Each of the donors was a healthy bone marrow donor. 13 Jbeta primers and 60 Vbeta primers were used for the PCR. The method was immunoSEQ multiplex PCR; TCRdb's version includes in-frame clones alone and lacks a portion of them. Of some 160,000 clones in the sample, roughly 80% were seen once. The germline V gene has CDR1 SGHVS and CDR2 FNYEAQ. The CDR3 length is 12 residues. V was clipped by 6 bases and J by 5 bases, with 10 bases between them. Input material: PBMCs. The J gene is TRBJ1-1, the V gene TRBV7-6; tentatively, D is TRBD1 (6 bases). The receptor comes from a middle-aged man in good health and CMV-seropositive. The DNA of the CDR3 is TGTGCCAGCAGTAATAGGGGGACTGAAGCTTTCTTT. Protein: CASSNRGTEAFF.